This T cell receptor beta chain comes out of a study of T-cell memory formation after mild COVID-19. The V end was cut by 3 bases, the J end by 3 bases, with 3 bases between. Germline CDR1 SGHTA, CDR2 FQGNSA. The CDR3 is made up of 12 amino acids. TCRdb ran MiXCR on the 5' RACE reads and lists one entry per CDR3 protein. The table includes a few hundred thousand distinct CDR3 sequences, roughly 16% detected once. This clonotype has a count of ten or more. This chain links TRBV7-2 with TRBJ2-1; D not resolved. This clonotype was sampled from a man aged 18 to 29 who had mild COVID-19 (a few samples of this study predate the infection). Cell type and time point are not known. The sequencing sample was made of PBMCs or a T cell subset sorted from them (not recorded which). This chain's CDR3 is CASSFGYNEQFF. The CDR3 nucleotides are TGTGCCAGCAGCTTCGGCTACAATGAGCAGTTCTTC.